Below, 10 T cell receptor beta chains from the same sample are listed, as sequenced in a study of TIL therapy for anti-PD-1-resistant metastatic lung cancer. Sample time point: pre-treatment sample, taken before nivolumab and TIL therapy. This was the immunoSEQ v3 assay. Produced via immunoSEQ multiplex PCR; TCRdb's table is partial and in-frame only. This sample carries tens of thousands of clones, over 75% of them seen once, and the ten largest clones take approximately 2.4%. The sequencing used blood, collected at baseline. The receptor source for this set is a person between 25 and 80 years old with non-small cell lung cancer.

This chain connects TRBV12-3 or TRBV12-4 to TRBJ2-5; D not resolved. V dropped 7 bases and J dropped 4 bases, with 13 bases sitting between them. This CDR3 is built from 13 residues. CDR3 DNA sequence: TGTGCCAGCACTCGTGGCAGTTTAGAGACCCAGTACTTC. This gives the protein CASTRGSLETQYF.

V and J are TRBV11-2 and TRBJ1-1, with D perhaps TRBD1 (5 bases). V lost 0 bases to trimming and J lost 2 bases, with 10 bases between them. Looked up from germline, CDR1 is SGHAT and CDR2 is FQNNGV. This CDR3 is built from 15 residues. CDR3 region: CASSLDRGLNTEAFF. CDR3 in DNA: TGTGCCAGCAGCTTAGATCGGGGACTTAACACTGAAGCTTTCTTT.

The rearrangement joins TRBV20-1 to TRBJ2-7; 9 bases map to TRBD2. This CDR3 contains 11 residues. Per germline, CDR1 DFQATT and CDR2 SNEGSKA (reference sequence). After removal of 6 bases from V and 7 bases from J, the junction contained 4 bases not matched to a gene. The CDR3: CSAILAGEQYF. Here the CDR3 DNA reads TGCAGTGCAATCCTAGCGGGAGAGCAGTACTTC.

This clone came up a few times. CDR3 loop: CASSLSLRRGNNEQFF. CDR3 DNA sequence: TGTGCCAGCAGCCTTTCGTTGAGGAGGGGGAACAATGAGCAGTTCTTC. V and J are TRBV9 and TRBJ2-1; D is tentatively TRBD1 or TRBD2 (6 bases each). The CDR3 covers 16 residues. CDR1 is SGDLS, CDR2 YYNGEE, per germline. V shed 4 bases and J shed 5 bases, with 19 bases lying between them.

The chain is built from TRBV29-1 and TRBJ2-3; 10 bases match TRBD2. The CDR3 has 18 amino acids. Germline V gene sequence: CDR1 SQVTM, CDR2 ANQGSEA. V shed 0 bases and J 8 bases; nucleotides not matched to a gene: 17. CDR3 DNA: TGCAGCGTTGAAGAGGCTAGCGGGGGCACCTGGGTTGGGGGTACGCAGTATTTT. Amino acid sequence: CSVEEASGGTWVGGTQYF.

This clone was observed a handful of times. The genes are TRBV6-5 and TRBJ1-5; D ambiguous. Trimming cost V 10 bases and J 2 bases, with 15 bases left between them. The CDR3 sequence is 14 residues long. Germline V CDR1 and CDR2: MNHEY, SVGAGI. The CDR3 here is CATKRGVGNQPQHF. Written as DNA, the CDR3 is TGTGCCACTAAGCGGGGTGTAGGCAATCAGCCCCAGCATTTT.

This clone was detected once. The J gene is TRBJ2-3, the V gene TRBV5-4; D is uncertain. The CDR3 is 13 amino acids. Looked up from germline, CDR1 is SGHNT and CDR2 is YYREEE (reference sequence). Trimming stripped 5 bases from V and 1 base from J, with 8 bases between. DNA of the CDR3: TGTGCCAGCAGTTATCCGGGCACAGATACGCAGTATTTT. Translated, it gives CASSYPGTDTQYF.

V and J are TRBV3-1 (or the pseudogene TRBV3-2) and TRBJ2-7; D tentatively fits TRBD1 or TRBD2 (6 bases each). This CDR3 has 12 residues. Trimming stripped 8 bases from V and 5 bases from J, with 13 bases between. Germline assignment: CDR1 LGHDT and CDR2 YNNKEL (reference sequence). The CDR3 spells CASGGPPNEQYF. CDR3 in DNA: TGTGCCAGCGGGGGGCCGCCTAACGAGCAGTACTTC.

This clone was detected only once. The chain combines TRBV30 with TRBJ1-1; 7 bases are shared with TRBD1. CDR3 length equals 14 residues. Trimming cost V 0 bases and J 4 bases; bases outside gene matches: 5. Germline loops: CDR1 GTSNPN, CDR2 SVGIG (reference sequence). The DNA of the CDR3 is TGTGCCTGGAGTGTGAACAGGGGCGGCACTGAAGCTTTCTTT. Translated, it gives CAWSVNRGGTEAFF.

This chain links TRBV11-2 with TRBJ2-7; TRBD1 aligns across 8 bases. With V trimmed by 2 bases and J by 6 bases, 9 bases remained unmatched. The CDR3 extends over 15 amino acids. Germline CDR1 reads SGHAT; CDR2 reads FQNNGV. The CDR3 protein is CASSLLPGQGSEQYF. CDR3 nucleotides: TGTGCCAGCAGCTTACTTCCAGGACAGGGCTCCGAGCAGTACTTC.